The entry below gives a single T cell receptor beta chain sequence along with its context. This specimen comes from a study of blood T cell repertoires in COVID-19. At the level of the study: Italy, Spain and the United States were the sources of the convalescent and acute COVID-19 samples.

One Seattle source followed patients from active infection through their disease course. Germline V lookup: CDR1 WNHNN, CDR2 SYGVQD (reference sequence). The CDR3 has 15 residues. Trimming pared 2 bases from V and 2 bases from J, leaving 12 bases between. Per the original data handling: Reference gene primer amplification gave estimated nucleated cell counts. Profiling relied on immunoSEQ multiplex PCR, and the TCRdb table lists in-frame clones only, not all of them. V and J calls and clone size follow that table, whereas D and trimming were derived from the DNA. Among over 450,000 clones listed, roughly 89% were seen once.

The V call is TRBV10-1, the J call TRBJ1-1, with D perhaps matching TRBD1 (5 bases). This receptor was identified in a young man with COVID-19, enrolled during active disease. Sequenced material: peripheral blood. The DNA for the CDR3 is TGCGCCAGCAGTGAGGGGACTTGGCCAAACACTGAAGCTTTCTTT. The encoded protein is CASSEGTWPNTEAFF.